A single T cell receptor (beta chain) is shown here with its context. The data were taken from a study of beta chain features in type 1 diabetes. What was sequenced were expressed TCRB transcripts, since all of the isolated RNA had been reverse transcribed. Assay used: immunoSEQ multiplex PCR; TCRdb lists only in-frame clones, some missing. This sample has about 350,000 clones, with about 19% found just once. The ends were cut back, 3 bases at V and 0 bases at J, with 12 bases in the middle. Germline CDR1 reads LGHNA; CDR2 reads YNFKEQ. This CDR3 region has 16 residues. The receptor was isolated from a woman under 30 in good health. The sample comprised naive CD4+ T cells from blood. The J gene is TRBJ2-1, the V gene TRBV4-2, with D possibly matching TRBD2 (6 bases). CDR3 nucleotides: TGTGCCAGCAGCCAGAGGGCGGGGACCTCCTACAATGAGCAGTTCTTC. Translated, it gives CASSQRAGTSYNEQFF.